A single T cell receptor beta chain is shown here with its context. The germline gene is not matched at one end of the junction; a read error may be the cause. No cell sorting was done before RNA was extracted from the tissue. TCRbeta libraries were built with three rounds of nested PCR, modified from ARM-PCR. One entry per CDR3 protein results from TCRdb running MiXCR on the multiplex PCR reads. The table records fewer than 130,000 distinct CDR3 sequences, 84% of them present only once. The sample is drawn from a study of tumor and adjacent non-tumor tissue in lung cancer. The CDR3 covers 16 residues. Per the germline V gene, CDR1 is MNHEY and CDR2 is SVGAGI.

The sequence derives from a man between 70 and 80 years old with non-small cell lung cancer. Sequences were obtained from lung tumor tissue. The rearrangement links TRBV6-5 to TRBJ2-1; TRBD2 matches 7 bases. The CDR3 here is CASTYMGGRRGNEQFF. The CDR3, as DNA: TGTGCCAGCACTTACATGGGCGGGAGAAGGGGCAATGAGCAGTTCTTC.